Presented here are 18 T cell receptor beta chains from one specimen sequenced in a study of graft-versus-host responses after intestinal transplantation (dated by TCRdb to the early 2020s). Library method: the immunoSEQ multiplex PCR assay. TCRdb re-hosts the immuneACCESS table, in-frame sequences only. Its copies lack some clones; in the studies checked, an unresolved V gene accounts for under half of them, and the cause for the rest is not known. The sample yields about 59,000 clones; 94% were counted once. Jointly, the top ten make up about 0.38% of the sample. Interpreted using the paper, the time point label stands for: cells obtained before transplantation from donor or recipient. No cognate antigen is known for these TCRs. This specimen was unstimulated CD4+ T cells sorted from spleen or lymph node cells, taken before transplant. The receptors were gathered from a human donor who was the organ donor for an intestinal transplant.

In this sample, this clone turned up a few times. The chain is built from TRBV6-5 and TRBJ1-6; 11 bases fit TRBD1. The CDR3 has 15 residues. Germline CDR1 reads MNHEY; CDR2 reads SVGAGI. Trimming took 4 bases from V and 5 from J; bases not matched to a gene: 1. CDR3 in amino acids: CASSWGQGDNSPLHF. The CDR3 DNA is TGTGCCAGCAGTTGGGGACAGGGGGATAATTCACCCCTCCACTTT.

V is TRBV10-3 and J is TRBJ2-3, with a weak D call TRBD1 (5 bases). CDR3 length equals 15 residues. Germline V lookup: CDR1 ENHRY, CDR2 SYGVKD. Trimming removed 10 bases from V and 2 bases from J, with 19 bases in between. CDR3 sequence reads: CASTTGGANTDTQYF. As DNA, the CDR3 is TGTGCCAGTACAACAGGCGGAGCTAACACAGATACGCAGTATTTT.

This chain connects TRBV14 to TRBJ2-5; 8 nucleotides match TRBD1. The CDR3 contains 15 residues. J was trimmed by 5 bases and V by 2 bases; bases with no gene match: 7. Germline loops: CDR1 SGHDN, CDR2 FVKESK. CDR3 amino acids: CASSQLTGGRETQYF. The CDR3 region has the DNA TGTGCCAGCAGCCAACTCACAGGGGGTCGGGAGACCCAGTACTTC.

The chain uses TRBV7-2 and TRBJ2-7; unclear D gene. V lost 2 bases and J lost 6, with 14 bases in between. Germline CDR1 and CDR2: SGHTA and FQGNSA. The CDR3 is made up of 14 amino acids. In nucleotides, the CDR3 is TGTGCCAGCAGCTTAAAGGTTCGGGTCCCCGAGCAGTACTTC. Translated, it gives CASSLKVRVPEQYF.

The rearrangement joins TRBV6-5 to TRBJ2-3; D is uncertain. The length of the CDR3 is 13 residues. Germline lookup yields CDR1 MNHEY and CDR2 SVGAGI. The ends were cut back, 6 bases at V and 4 bases at J, with 11 bases in the middle. CDR3 bases: TGTGCCAGCAGCTATAGATTTGCAGATACGCAGTATTTT. Its protein is CASSYRFADTQYF.

J is TRBJ2-3 and V is TRBV19; D remains unclear. Deletions cut 1 base from V and 1 base from J, with 6 bases between. The CDR3 has 14 residues. Germline values: CDR1 LNHDA, CDR2 SQIVND (reference sequence). The chain's CDR3 is CASSIGRGTDTQYF. CDR3 DNA: TGTGCCAGTAGTATAGGGAGAGGCACAGATACGCAGTATTTT.

The rearrangement joins TRBV21-1 to TRBJ1-1; TRBD1 is the table's D call, not checked against the DNA. TRBV21-1 constitutes a pseudogene. The length of the CDR3 is 12 residues. For the CDR3, the DNA is TGTGCCAGCAGCACAGGGGGCACTGAAGCTTTCTTT. Translation: CASSTGGTEAFF.

This clone showed up just once. The V call is TRBV5-6, the J call TRBJ1-1; 10 bases map to TRBD1. This CDR3 is built from 15 residues. V trimming: 4 bases; J trimming: 5 bases; junction bases outside the gene matches: 8. CDR1 is SGHDT and CDR2 is YYEEEE in the germline V gene. The DNA of the CDR3 is TGTGCCAGCAGCCTAAGGGGACAGGGGAGGACTGAAGCTTTCTTT. Its protein is CASSLRGQGRTEAFF.

This clone was detected once. For the CDR3, the DNA is TGTGCCAGTAGTGTGGACAGGGTTGGCTCCTACGAGCAGTACTTC. This translates into CASSVDRVGSYEQYF. The V gene is TRBV19, the J gene TRBJ2-7, with TRBD1 matching 8 bases. V was pared by 5 bases and J by 0 bases, with 6 bases of the junction left unmatched. The CDR3 is 15 residues long. Germline V gene data show CDR1 as LNHDA and CDR2 as SQIVND (reference sequence).

Concerning this clone: Sequence at one end of the junction differs from germline and may be a read error. The chain is built from TRBV11-2 and TRBJ1-2, with 7 bases identical to TRBD1. The germline V gene has CDR1 SGHAT and CDR2 FQNNGV. The CDR3 covers 13 residues. The CDR3 DNA reads as TGTGCCAGCAGCTTAGATCTCGTTTGGGGACAGATCTTC. It yields the protein CASSLDLVWGQIF.

The chain couples TRBV11-2 to TRBJ2-5; D is undetermined. Germline CDR1 and CDR2: SGHAT and FQNNGV. The CDR3 has 14 residues. Trimming pared 2 bases from V and 1 base from J, leaving 8 bases between. The CDR3 nucleotides read TGTGCCAGCAGCTTACAGGTCTCCCAAGAGACCCAGTACTTC. This gives the protein CASSLQVSQETQYF.

The chain has TRBV18 and TRBJ1-4; D is undetermined. CDR1 is KGHSH, CDR2 LQKENI, per germline. V lost 6 bases, J lost 6 bases, and 8 bases lay in between. The CDR3 runs to 12 residues. As DNA, the CDR3 is TGTGCCAGCTCTTCCAATCATGAAAAACTGTTTTTT. Encoded protein: CASSSNHEKLFF.

The rearrangement uses TRBV5-4 and TRBJ2-2; D may be TRBD1 or TRBD2 (6 bases each). Trimming shortened V by 7 bases and J by 8 bases, and 21 bases separated the two germline ends. Per the germline V gene, CDR1 is SGHNT and CDR2 is YYREEE (reference sequence). The CDR3 consists of 15 residues. CDR3 DNA sequence: TGTGCCAGCCGCGAAGGGGGGATGATAGCGGGGGAGCTGTTTTTT. This gives the protein CASREGGMIAGELFF.

There are a few counts of this clone. CDR3 nucleotide sequence: TGTGCCAGTAGCGGGACAGGGGTAGGGAAAGAGACCCAGTACTTC. It translates to CASSGTGVGKETQYF. The rearrangement uses TRBV6-5 and TRBJ2-5, with 10 nucleotides matching TRBD1. CDR3 length: 15 amino acids. CDR1 and CDR2 from the germline V gene are MNHEY and SVGAGI. The junction had 10 bases not matched to a gene; V was cut back by 9 bases and J by 3 bases.

This clone was picked up one time. V gene TRBV6-1 combines with J gene TRBJ2-7; D uncertain. The CDR3 spans 15 residues. Trimming removed 7 bases at V and 0 bases at J, with 16 bases between. Germline CDR1 MNHNS, CDR2 SASEGT. The CDR3 sequence is CASIPRLTVSYEQYF. The CDR3 DNA reads TGTGCCAGCATCCCCCGGCTCACAGTCTCCTACGAGCAGTACTTC.

The chain has TRBV7-8 and TRBJ2-1; 7 positions match TRBD1. The CDR3 covers 20 residues. Germline assignment: CDR1 SGHVS and CDR2 FQNEAQ. V gave up 1 base and J gave up 4 bases; unmatched junction bases: 19. CDR3 amino acids: CASSLVTGVEKKDQYNEQFF. The CDR3 DNA follows: TGTGCCAGCAGCTTAGTAACAGGGGTGGAAAAAAAAGACCAATACAATGAGCAGTTCTTC.

V and J are TRBV7-8 and TRBJ1-6, with a tentative D call TRBD1 (5 bases). The V and J ends lost 6 bases and 0 bases respectively, with 9 bases between them. The CDR3 loop spans 15 amino acids. CDR1 and CDR2 from the germline V gene are SGHVS and FQNEAQ. CDR3: CASRQVPSYNSPLHF. CDR3 bases: TGTGCCAGCAGACAGGTCCCCTCCTATAATTCACCCCTCCACTTT.

This chain connects TRBV5-1 to TRBJ2-7; 7 bases are a match to TRBD1. The CDR3 is 14 residues long. CDR1 and CDR2 (germline): SGHRS, YFSETQ. With V trimmed by 2 bases and J by 6 bases, 8 bases remained unmatched. CDR3 bases: TGCGCCAGCAGCTTTACCGGGACAGAGGGCGAGCAGTACTTC. This encodes CASSFTGTEGEQYF.